A single sample gave rise to the 20 T cell receptor beta chains below, sequenced in a study of tumor and adjacent non-tumor tissue in lung cancer. The template was RNA from unsorted bulk tissue. The normal lung tissue was taken more than 3 cm from the tumor edge. Three rounds of nested PCR, following a modified ARM-PCR protocol, produced the TCRbeta library. TCRdb reanalysed the multiplex PCR reads using MiXCR and keeps one entry per CDR3 protein. The table has 90,000 to 110,000 distinct CDR3 sequences, about 61% seen once. What was sequenced was distant non-tumor lung tissue. All receptors come from a man aged 60-69 years with non-small cell lung cancer.

Notes on this clonotype: A much larger clonotype is one base distant, so this may be a read error. The genes are TRBV5-4 and TRBJ2-7, with TRBD2 matching over 12 bases. Germline assignment: CDR1 SGHNT and CDR2 YYREEE (reference sequence). The CDR3 consists of 15 residues. CDR3 loop: CVSSATSGRGYEQYF. CDR3 DNA sequence: TGTGTCAGCAGTGCGACTAGCGGGAGAGGTTACGAGCAGTACTTC. Variable domain in full (rest from reference TRBV5-4 and TRBJ2-7): ETGVTQSPTHLIKTRGQQVTLRCSSQSGHNTVSWYQQALGQGPQFIFQYYREEENGRGNFPPRFSGLQFPNYSSELNVNALELDDSALYLCVSSATSGRGYEQYFGPGTRLTVT.

This clonotype appeared a few times. A read error may produce the germline difference seen at one junction end. The chain combines TRBV6-2 or TRBV6-3 with TRBJ2-1; TRBD1 might be the D (5 bases). Germline loops: CDR1 MNHEY, CDR2 SVGEGT. This CDR3 is built from 16 residues. The CDR3 loop reads CASSTPIIAEDNDQFF. DNA for the CDR3: TGTGCCAGCAGCACCCCGATAATAGCAGAGGACAATGATCAGTTCTTC.

V is TRBV4-3 and J is TRBJ2-7; no firm D call. The CDR3 has 14 residues. From germline, CDR1 is LGHNA and CDR2 YSLEER. The DNA of the CDR3 is TGCGTCAGTAGCCAAGGAACCAGAGACTACGAGCAGTACTTC. As protein: CVSSQGTRDYEQYF.

With respect to this clonotype: A much larger clone differs by one base, so this may be a read error. V gene TRBV12-5 combines with J gene TRBJ2-5, with 7 bases fitting TRBD2. The V and J ends lost 0 bases and 2 bases, in that order; junction bases with no gene match: 3. The germline CDR1 and CDR2 sequences are LGHNT and FRNRAP. The CDR3 length is 15 residues. CDR3 sequence: CASGLVRGEQETQYF. DNA of the CDR3: TGTGCTAGTGGTTTGGTACGGGGGGAACAAGAGACCCAGTACTTC.

Details on this clonotype: A much larger clone lies one base from this, so it may be a read error. This chain's CDR3 is CANRQVSNYGYTF. CDR3 in DNA: TGTGCCAACAGGCAGGTCTCTAACTATGGCTACACCTTC. The chain carries TRBV12-3 or TRBV12-4 and TRBJ1-2; D might be TRBD1 (5 bases). The CDR3 consists of 13 residues. V was trimmed by 10 bases and J by 0 bases, leaving 12 bases between them.

The V and J genes are TRBV29-1 and TRBJ2-1, with 9 bases fitting TRBD2. The CDR3 extends over 13 amino acids. CDR1 and CDR2 from the germline V gene are SQVTM and ANQGSEA. Germline trimming cut 7 bases from V and 7 bases from J; bases unmatched to any gene: 8. The CDR3 sequence: CSGRTSDRNEQFF. CDR3 nucleotide sequence: TGCAGCGGTAGGACTAGCGATAGGAATGAGCAGTTCTTC.

The CDR3 region is CSAGDRGNEQYF. CDR3 DNA: TGCAGCGCTGGTGACAGGGGGAATGAGCAGTACTTC. The V call is TRBV29-1, the J call TRBJ2-7, with TRBD1 matching over 9 bases. The length of the CDR3 is 12 residues. Germline assignment: CDR1 SQVTM and CDR2 ANQGSEA. The V gene end was trimmed by 7 bases and the J gene end by 7 bases; junction bases not matched to a gene: 8.

This clonotype has more than one count but fewer than ten. This sequence joins TRBV5-1 and TRBJ2-7, with a weak D call TRBD1 (6 bases). Germline lookup yields CDR1 SGHRS and CDR2 YFSETQ. The CDR3 is 17 residues long. V was trimmed by 0 bases and J by 3 bases, leaving 19 bases between them. The CDR3 nucleotides read TGCGCCAGCAGCTTGGAACGTGGACAGCCTAGGGTCTACGAGCAGTACTTC. Its translation: CASSLERGQPRVYEQYF. The full variable domain, its missing parts supplied by reference TRBV5-1 and TRBJ2-7, is KAGVTQTPRYLIKTRGQQVTLSCSPISGHRSVSWYQQTPGQGLQFLFEYFSETQRNKGNFPGRFSGRQFSNSRSEMNVSTLELGDSALYLCASSLERGQPRVYEQYFGPGTRLTVT.

Details on this clonotype: Mismatch with germline at one junction end may stem from a read error. The J gene is TRBJ1-4, the V gene TRBV6-1; no clear D gene. Germline V CDR1 and CDR2: MNHNS, SASEGT. The CDR3 is 14 amino acids. The DNA for the CDR3 is TGTGCCAGTAGTAGGTCTGCAACTAATGAAAGACTGTTTTTT. It specifies CASSRSATNERLFF.

Concerning this clonotype: Germline and junction disagree at one end, which may indicate a read error. The rearrangement uses TRBV29-1 and TRBJ1-2; D is unclear. Germline V lookup: CDR1 SQVTM, CDR2 ANQGSEA. The CDR3 loop spans 13 amino acids. The CDR3 bases are TGCAGCATCGACATGGTTGGTCTCTATGGTTACACCTTC. Translating gives CSIDMVGLYGYTF.

As concerns this clonotype: It is likely a read error, because the conserved phenylalanine at the end of the CDR3 is missing. This rearrangement joins TRBV7-9 to TRBJ1-3; D unresolved. In germline, CDR1 is SEHNR, CDR2 FQNEAQ (reference sequence). The CDR3 runs 13 residues. V was pared by 11 bases and J by 0 bases, with 11 bases between. The CDR3 protein is CAGSENSGNTIYY. The CDR3, as DNA: TGTGCCGGATCAGAAAACTCTGGAAACACCATATATTAT.

Regarding this clonotype: Germline is not matched at one junction end, which may reflect a read error. The rearrangement uses TRBV7-8 and TRBJ1-1, with D unclear. The CDR3 length is 14 residues. In germline, CDR1 is SGHVS, CDR2 FQNEAQ. The chain's CDR3 is CASSLAGLNTEVFF. The CDR3 DNA is TGTGCCAGCAGCTTAGCGGGGTTGAACACTGAAGTTTTCTTT. Based on the CDR3 plus reference TRBV7-8 and TRBJ1-1, the full variable domain is GAGVSQSPRYKVAKRGQDVALRCDPISGHVSLFWYQQALGQGPEFLTYFQNEAQLDKSGLPSDRFFAERPEGSVSTLKIQRTQQEDSAVYLCASSLAGLNTEVFFGQGTRLTVV.

Details on this clonotype: Compared with germline, one end of the junction differs, possibly owing to a read error. This chain links TRBV28 with TRBJ2-3; 9 nucleotides match TRBD2. The CDR3 has 16 residues. Germline V gene sequence: CDR1 MDHEN, CDR2 SYDVKM. CDR3 residues: CTSSHSGSADSDTQYF. CDR3 nucleotide sequence: TGTACCAGCAGCCATAGCGGGAGTGCCGACTCAGATACGCAGTATTTT.

This clonotype was seen many times. The V gene is TRBV20-1, the J gene TRBJ1-2; 9 nucleotides agree with TRBD1. The CDR3 extends over 14 amino acids. V trimming: 3 bases; J trimming: 5 bases; junction bases outside the gene matches: 7. Per the germline V gene, CDR1 is DFQATT and CDR2 is SNEGSKA (reference sequence). CDR3: CSARGQGGLYGYTF. The CDR3 DNA sequence: TGCAGTGCTAGGGGACAGGGCGGGTTATATGGCTACACCTTC.

This clonotype was picked up one time. This may come from a read error, since a much larger clone is one base off. The gene calls are TRBV20-1 and TRBJ1-6; a weak D match, TRBD1 (5 bases). The CDR3 runs 13 residues. Germline CDR1 DFQATT, CDR2 SNEGSKA (reference sequence). The CDR3 coding sequence is TGCAGTGCTCAGGGTCGATATAATTCATCCCTCCACTTT. This codes for CSAQGRYNSSLHF.

In its sample, this clonotype was seen many times. The chain recombines TRBV30 with TRBJ2-7; D not resolved. This CDR3 has 14 residues. Germline V lookup: CDR1 GTSNPN, CDR2 SVGIG (reference sequence). With 0 bases removed from V and 2 bases from J, the gap between germline ends came to 11 bases. CDR3 sequence (DNA): TGTGCCTGGAGTGTATCAGGCTCTCCCTACGAGCAGTACTTC. Protein product: CAWSVSGSPYEQYF.

A note on this clonotype: Mismatch with germline at one junction end may stem from a read error. The rearrangement links TRBV5-1 to TRBJ2-7; D might be TRBD2 (6 bases). Germline V lookup: CDR1 SGHRS, CDR2 YFSETQ. This CDR3 has 12 residues. The CDR3 DNA follows: TGCGCCAGCAGCTCGGGAGTCTACAAGCAGTACTTC. Its protein is CASSSGVYKQYF.

The V gene is TRBV7-9, the J gene TRBJ1-4; D call uncertain. CDR1 is SEHNR, CDR2 FQNEAQ, per germline (reference sequence). CDR3 length equals 17 residues. The V gene lost 1 base and the J gene lost 2 bases, with 14 bases spanning the gap. The CDR3 DNA reads TGTGCCAGCAGCTTAGGCGGCAGGTGGTGGACTAATGAAAAACTGTTTTTT. Its protein product is CASSLGGRWWTNEKLFF.

This clonotype has at least ten counts. V gene TRBV5-6 combines with J gene TRBJ2-4; 7 nucleotides align to TRBD1. V lost 5 bases and J lost 1; bases outside the gene matches: 9. Germline CDR1 SGHDT, CDR2 YYEEEE. The CDR3 runs 16 residues. The CDR3 sequence is CASSRRQGLAKNIQYF. CDR3 bases: TGTGCCAGCAGTCGGCGACAGGGCCTGGCCAAAAACATTCAGTACTTC.

This clonotype was seen once. A junction boundary mismatches the germline segment, possibly from a read error. The J gene is TRBJ2-2, the V gene TRBV6-2 or TRBV6-3, with 8 bases that match TRBD2. Looked up from germline, CDR1 is MNHEY and CDR2 is SVGEGT. This CDR3 region has 14 residues. The CDR3 nucleotides read TGTGCCAGCAAAACAGGGAGTCATAGCGGGGAGCTGTTCTTT. Translating gives CASKTGSHSGELFF.